This T cell receptor (beta chain) was documented in a study of cytomegalovirus exposure and HLA in healthy donors. In the case of this clone: Its antigen is currently unknown.

Findings and caveats of the study: Presence/absence analyses took donor sequencing depth as roughly uniform. CMV serostatus was the sole immune exposure data available.

The PCR made use of 60 Vbeta and 13 Jbeta primers. The repertoire was sequenced with immunoSEQ multiplex PCR; TCRdb's copy has only in-frame clones and lacks some. In the table there are around 150,000 clones, 77% of which are singletons. The ends were cut back, 4 bases at V and 8 bases at J, with 15 bases in the middle. Germline CDR1 and CDR2: SGHRS and YFSETQ. CDR3 length: 13 amino acids. This receptor was taken from a man between 25 and 39 years old in good health and CMV-seropositive. The sequenced material came from PBMCs. V gene TRBV5-1 combines with J gene TRBJ1-2; no firm D call. As DNA, the CDR3 is TGCGCCAGCAGCACCCAAGAACCTAGGGGCTACACCTTC. Translation: CASSTQEPRGYTF.